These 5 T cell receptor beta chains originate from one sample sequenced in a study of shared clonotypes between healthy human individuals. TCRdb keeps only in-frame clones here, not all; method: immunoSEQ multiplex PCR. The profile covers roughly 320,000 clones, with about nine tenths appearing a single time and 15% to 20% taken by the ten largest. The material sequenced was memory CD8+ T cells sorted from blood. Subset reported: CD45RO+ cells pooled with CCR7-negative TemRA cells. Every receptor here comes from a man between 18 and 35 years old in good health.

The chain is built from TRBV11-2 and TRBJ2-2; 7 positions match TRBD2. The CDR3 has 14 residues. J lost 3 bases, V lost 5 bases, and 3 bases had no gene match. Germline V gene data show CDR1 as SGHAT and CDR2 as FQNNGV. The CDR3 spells CASSRAGDTGELFF. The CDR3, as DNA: TGTGCCAGCAGCCGGGCGGGAGACACCGGGGAGCTGTTTTTT.

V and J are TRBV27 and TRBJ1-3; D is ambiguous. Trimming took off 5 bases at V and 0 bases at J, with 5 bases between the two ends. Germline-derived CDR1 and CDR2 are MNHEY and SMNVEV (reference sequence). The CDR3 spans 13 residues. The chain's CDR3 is CASSPISGNTIYF. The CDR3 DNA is TGTGCCAGCAGTCCCATCTCTGGAAACACCATATATTTT.

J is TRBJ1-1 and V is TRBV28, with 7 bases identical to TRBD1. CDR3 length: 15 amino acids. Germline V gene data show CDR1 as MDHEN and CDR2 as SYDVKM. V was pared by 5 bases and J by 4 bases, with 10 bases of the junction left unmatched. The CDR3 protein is CASSPPQGQGTEAFF. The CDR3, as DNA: TGTGCCAGCAGTCCCCCACAGGGGCAGGGCACTGAAGCTTTCTTT.

The CDR3 bases are TGTGCCAGCAGCTTAGTAGCGAACCTAGGGAGCAATCAGCCCCAGCATTTT. Translated, it gives CASSLVANLGSNQPQHF. The genes are TRBV7-9 and TRBJ1-5, with unresolved D. Trimming removed 1 base from V and 1 base from J, with 14 bases in between. CDR3 length: 17 amino acids. CDR1 SEHNR and CDR2 FQNEAQ come from the germline V gene (reference sequence).

CDR3 protein: CAISLRQGASYEQYF. CDR3 sequence (DNA): TGTGCCATCAGCCTAAGACAGGGTGCCTCCTACGAGCAGTACTTC. The rearrangement uses TRBV10-3 and TRBJ2-7; 7 bases match TRBD1. Germline loops: CDR1 ENHRY, CDR2 SYGVKD. V was clipped by 6 bases and J by 0 bases; unmatched bases: 8. The CDR3 runs 15 residues.